This TCR beta chain was recorded in a study of blood T cell repertoires in COVID-19. In the study overall: Donors in the United States, Italy and Spain gave samples during acute or convalescent COVID-19. The cDNA or gDNA used as material had been derived from T cells, B-cell-depleted T cells, or PBMCs.

From germline, CDR1 is SGHVS and CDR2 FNYEAQ. This CDR3 is 15 amino acids long. V lost 1 base to trimming and J lost 9 bases, with 16 bases between them. In the authors' methods: Estimates of nucleated cell counts were drawn from the amplification of reference gene primers. Measured with immunoSEQ multiplex PCR; TCRdb has only the in-frame clones, and not every one. The D gene and trimming were derived from the DNA, and the V and J assignments and clone size from that table. This sample has about 59,000 clones; around 80% occur once, and the top ten carry about 3.5%. This clone was detected only once.

The chain couples TRBV7-6 to TRBJ2-1, with a possible D match to TRBD2 (5 bases). The sequence derives from a man between 60 and 70 years old with acute or convalescent COVID-19. Sample: peripheral blood. The CDR3 is CASSLESFPGVEQFF. The CDR3 DNA follows: TGTGCCAGCAGCTTAGAGTCGTTTCCCGGGGTTGAGCAGTTCTTC. The variable domain in full, with the rest retrieved from reference TRBV7-6 and TRBJ2-1, is GAGVSQSPRYKVTKRGQDVALRCDPISGHVSLYWYRQALGQGPEFLTYFNYEAQQDKSGLPNDRFSAERPEGSISTLTIQRTEQRDSAMYRCASSLESFPGVEQFFGPGTRLTVL.